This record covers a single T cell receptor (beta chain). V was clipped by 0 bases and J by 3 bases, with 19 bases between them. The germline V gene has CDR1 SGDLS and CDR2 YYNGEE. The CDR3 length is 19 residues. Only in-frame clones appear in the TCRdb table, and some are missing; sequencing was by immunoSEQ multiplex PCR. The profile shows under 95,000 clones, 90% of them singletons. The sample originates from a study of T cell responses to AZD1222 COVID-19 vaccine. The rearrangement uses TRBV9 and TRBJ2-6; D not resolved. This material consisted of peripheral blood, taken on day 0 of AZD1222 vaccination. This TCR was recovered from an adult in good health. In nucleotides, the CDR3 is TGTGCCAGCAGCGTAGAGGCCCCTCCCAGGATCATTGGGGCCAACGTCCTGACTTTC. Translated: CASSVEAPPRIIGANVLTF.